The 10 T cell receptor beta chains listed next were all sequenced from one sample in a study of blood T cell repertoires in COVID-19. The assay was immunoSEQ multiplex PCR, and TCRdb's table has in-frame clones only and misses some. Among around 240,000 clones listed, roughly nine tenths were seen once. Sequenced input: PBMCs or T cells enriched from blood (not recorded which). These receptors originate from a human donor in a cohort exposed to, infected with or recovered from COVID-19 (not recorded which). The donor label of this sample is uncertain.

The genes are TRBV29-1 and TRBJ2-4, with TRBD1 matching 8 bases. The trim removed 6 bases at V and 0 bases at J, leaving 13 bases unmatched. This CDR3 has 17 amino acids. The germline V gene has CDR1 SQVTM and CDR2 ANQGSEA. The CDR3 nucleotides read TGCAGCGTACCCGGGACAGGCCCAACCGTAGCCAAAAACATTCAGTACTTC. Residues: CSVPGTGPTVAKNIQYF.

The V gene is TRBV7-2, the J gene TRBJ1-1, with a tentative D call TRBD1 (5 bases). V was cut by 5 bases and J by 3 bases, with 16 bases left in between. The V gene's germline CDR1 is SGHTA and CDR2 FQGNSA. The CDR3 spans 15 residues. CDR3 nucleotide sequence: TGTGCCAGCAGCCTCATCGTTGGGGCGGACACTGAAGCTTTCTTT. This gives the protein CASSLIVGADTEAFF.

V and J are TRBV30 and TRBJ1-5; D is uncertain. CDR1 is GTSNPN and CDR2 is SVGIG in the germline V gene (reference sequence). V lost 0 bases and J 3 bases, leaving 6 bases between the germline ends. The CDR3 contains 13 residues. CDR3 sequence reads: CAWSVEDNQPQHF. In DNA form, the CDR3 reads TGTGCCTGGAGTGTCGAGGACAATCAGCCCCAGCATTTT.

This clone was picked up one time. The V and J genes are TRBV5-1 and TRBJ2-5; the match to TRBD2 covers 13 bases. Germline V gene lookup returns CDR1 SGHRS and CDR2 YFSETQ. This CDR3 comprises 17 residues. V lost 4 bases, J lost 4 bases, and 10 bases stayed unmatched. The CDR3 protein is CASSPDPLAGGRETQYF. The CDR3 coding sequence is TGCGCCAGCAGCCCGGACCCACTAGCGGGGGGGCGAGAGACCCAGTACTTC.

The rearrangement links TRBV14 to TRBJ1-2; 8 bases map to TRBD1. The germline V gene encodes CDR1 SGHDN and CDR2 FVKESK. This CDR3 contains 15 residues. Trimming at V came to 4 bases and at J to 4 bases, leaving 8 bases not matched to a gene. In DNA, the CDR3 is TGTGCCAGCAGCCCCGCCGGGACAGGTGTCTATGGCTACACCTTC. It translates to CASSPAGTGVYGYTF.

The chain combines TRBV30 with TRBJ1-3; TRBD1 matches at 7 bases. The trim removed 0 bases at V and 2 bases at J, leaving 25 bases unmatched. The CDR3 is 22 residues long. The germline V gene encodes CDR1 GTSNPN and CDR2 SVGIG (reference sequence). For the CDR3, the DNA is TGTGCCTGGAGTGTACCGGGATTGGGGACAGATTCCGACCTGGTGGCTGGAAACACCATATATTTT. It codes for CAWSVPGLGTDSDLVAGNTIYF.

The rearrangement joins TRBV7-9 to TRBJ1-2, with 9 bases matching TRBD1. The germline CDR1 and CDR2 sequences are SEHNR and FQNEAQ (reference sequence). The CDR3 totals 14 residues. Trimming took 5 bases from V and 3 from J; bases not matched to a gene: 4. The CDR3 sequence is CASSLGTGYYGYTF. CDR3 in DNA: TGTGCCAGCAGCCTCGGGACAGGGTACTATGGCTACACCTTC. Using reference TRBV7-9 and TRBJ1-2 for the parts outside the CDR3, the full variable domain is DTGVSQNPRHKITKRGQNVTFRCDPISEHNRLYWYRQTLGQGPEFLTYFQNEAQLEKSRLLSDRFSAERPKGSFSTLEIQRTEQGDSAMYLCASSLGTGYYGYTFGSGTRLTVV.

The CDR3 here is CASSSIAESYGYTF. CDR3 nucleotides: TGTGCCAGCAGTTCCATAGCCGAGTCCTATGGCTACACCTTC. V is TRBV6-5 and J is TRBJ1-2; the D is unclear. Per germline, CDR1 MNHEY and CDR2 SVGAGI. The germline V and J ends were trimmed by 4 bases and 4 bases, with 13 bases remaining between them. The CDR3 sequence is 14 residues long.

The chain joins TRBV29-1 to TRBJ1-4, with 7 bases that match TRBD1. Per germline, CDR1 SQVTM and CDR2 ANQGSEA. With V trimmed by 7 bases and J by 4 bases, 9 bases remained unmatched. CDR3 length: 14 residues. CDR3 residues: CSGLTGAGNEKLFF. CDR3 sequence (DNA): TGCAGCGGCCTAACAGGGGCTGGTAATGAAAAACTGTTTTTT.

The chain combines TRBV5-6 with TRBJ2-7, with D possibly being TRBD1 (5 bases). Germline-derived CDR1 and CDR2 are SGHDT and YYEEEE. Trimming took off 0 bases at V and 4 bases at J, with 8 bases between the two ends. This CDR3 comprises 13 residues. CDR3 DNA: TGTGCCAGCAGCTTGGTACAGGAGTACGAGCAGTACTTC. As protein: CASSLVQEYEQYF.